Listed below are T cell receptor beta chains from one sample, sequenced in a study of human T cells and chemical hapten exposure. From the RACE reads, TCRdb called clonotypes with MiXCR, one entry per CDR3 protein. The sample lists tens of thousands of distinct CDR3 sequences, 10% to 12% occurring once. The sequenced sample was whole blood, obtained in connection with sensitization to the hapten diphenylcyclopropenone (DPC). The receptors were sampled from a woman between 50 and 59 years old with alopecia areata. Some clones in this sample may be carry-over from other donors' samples. CDR3s include the opening cysteine and the closing phenylalanine or tryptophan. Each record gives: J gene, D gene, clone size, V gene, CDR3 DNA, CDR3 protein. A D gene is named only where the DNA matches it firmly. Some rows mark clone size as missing; the rest say once, few, many or name a class of expanded clone.

J: TRBJ1-2; D: .; size: many; V: TRBV4-3; DNA: TGCGCCAGCAGCCACATCACAGGGAAACATGGCTACACCTTC; CDR3: CASSHITGKHGYTF
J: TRBJ2-7; D: .; size: few; V: TRBV20-1; DNA: TGCAGTGCTCCACCACCCAATAGGGGATTGCTCTACGAGCAGTACTTC; CDR3: CSAPPPNRGLLYEQYF
J: TRBJ1-1; D: .; size: .; V: TRBV20-1; DNA: TGCAGTGCTAGAAAGGTTACTGAAGCTTTCTTT; CDR3: CSARKVTEAFF
J: TRBJ2-1; D: .; size: few; V: TRBV16; DNA: TGTGCCAGCAGCCAATATTCCCAAAGCGGCGATGAGCAGTTCTTC; CDR3: CASSQYSQSGDEQFF
J: TRBJ2-7; D: .; size: many; V: TRBV6-2/TRBV6-3; DNA: TGTGCCAGCAGTTCGGTAAGGGGAGGTGAGCAGTACTTC; CDR3: CASSSVRGGEQYF
J: TRBJ1-4; D: .; size: many; V: TRBV5-4; DNA: TGTGCCAGCACCACAGGCCTCGTAGCTGAAAAACTGTTTTTT; CDR3: CASTTGLVAEKLFF
J: TRBJ2-7; D: .; size: many; V: TRBV9; DNA: TGTGCCAGCAGCGTAGGGATGTCTCCCTACGAGCAGTACTTC; CDR3: CASSVGMSPYEQYF
J: TRBJ2-5; D: TRBD2; size: many; V: TRBV4-2; DNA: TGTGCCAGCAGCCCCACCGGGACTAGCGGGAGGGAGACCCAGTACTTC; CDR3: CASSPTGTSGRETQYF
J: TRBJ2-7; D: TRBD2; size: many; V: TRBV7-2; DNA: TGTGCCAGCAGCCCGAGGAGCGGGAGGGCCTCCTACGAGCAGTACTTC; CDR3: CASSPRSGRASYEQYF
J: TRBJ2-1; D: TRBD1; size: many; V: TRBV6-5; DNA: TGTGCCAGCAGTCGGGACAGGGGGAAGTACAATGAGCAGTTCTTC; CDR3: CASSRDRGKYNEQFF
J: TRBJ1-4; D: .; size: .; V: TRBV7-2; DNA: TGTGCCAGCAGCTTTCTACCGGCCGCGACTAATGAAAAACTGTTTTTT; CDR3: CASSFLPAATNEKLFF
J: TRBJ1-4; D: .; size: .; V: TRBV12-2; DNA: TGTGCAAGTCGCTTAGAACGGATACCGCCCGGGGAAAAACTGTTTTTT; CDR3: CASRLERIPPGEKLFF
J: TRBJ2-3; D: TRBD2; size: many; V: TRBV7-2; DNA: TGTGCCAGCAGCTTATTGAGGTCCGGGACTAGCGACCCGCGGGAGTATTTT; CDR3: CASSLLRSGTSDPREYF
J: TRBJ2-5; D: TRBD2; size: .; V: TRBV29-1; DNA: TGCAGCGTTCCGGGACTAGCCCAAGAGACCCAGTACTTC; CDR3: CSVPGLAQETQYF
J: TRBJ1-1; D: .; size: few; V: TRBV29-1; DNA: TGCAGCCCAGGGGTTGAAGCTTTCTTT; CDR3: CSPGVEAFF
J: TRBJ2-7; D: TRBD2; size: .; V: TRBV27; DNA: TGTGCCAGCAGTTTTGGCACAGCGGGAGGCTGGGAGCAGTACTTC; CDR3: CASSFGTAGGWEQYF
J: TRBJ1-1; D: .; size: .; V: TRBV6-2/TRBV6-3; DNA: TGTGCCAGCAGTCACAGGGATGGAACTGAAGTTTTCTTT; CDR3: CASSHRDGTEVFF
J: TRBJ2-1; D: .; size: few; V: TRBV5-6; DNA: TGTGCCAGCAGCTTGGGCCCCGTAAGTGATGAGCAGTTCTTC; CDR3: CASSLGPVSDEQFF
J: TRBJ2-7; D: TRBD1; size: .; V: TRBV7-9; DNA: TGTGCCAGCAGCCTCGACAGGGGAAGCGAGCAGTACTTC; CDR3: CASSLDRGSEQYF
J: TRBJ2-3; D: TRBD2; size: .; V: TRBV20-1; DNA: TGCAGTGCTAGGGGGAGCGGGGGGAATACGCAGTATTTT; CDR3: CSARGSGGNTQYF
J: TRBJ2-3; D: TRBD1; size: .; V: TRBV10-3; DNA: TGTGCCTCCTCGGGACAGGGGGGAGCAGATACGCAGTATTTT; CDR3: CASSGQGGADTQYF
J: TRBJ2-7; D: .; size: .; V: TRBV3-1; DNA: TGTGCCAGCAGCCAAGACACGGGCTCCTACGAGCAGTACTTC; CDR3: CASSQDTGSYEQYF
J: TRBJ2-5; D: TRBD2; size: .; V: TRBV10-3; DNA: TGTGCCATCAGGGATAGCGGGCCCGAAGAGACCCAGTACTTC; CDR3: CAIRDSGPEETQYF
J: TRBJ2-7; D: .; size: few; V: TRBV28; DNA: TGTGCCAGCAGTTTATTCCAAGACTACGAGCAGTACTTC; CDR3: CASSLFQDYEQYF
J: TRBJ2-3; D: TRBD2; size: few; V: TRBV30; DNA: TGTGCCTGGAGTGTACTAGCGGGCACAGATACGCAGTATTTT; CDR3: CAWSVLAGTDTQYF
J: TRBJ2-3; D: TRBD2; size: once; V: TRBV11-3; DNA: TGTGCCAGCAGCTTAGGACCCCTGACTAGCGGGAGAACAGATACGCAGTATTTT; CDR3: CASSLGPLTSGRTDTQYF
J: TRBJ1-1; D: TRBD1; size: many; V: TRBV28; DNA: TGTGCCAGCAGTTTCGTGACAGGGGGAAAGGGCACTGAAGCTTTCTTT; CDR3: CASSFVTGGKGTEAFF
J: TRBJ2-1; D: .; size: few; V: TRBV13; DNA: TGTGCCAGCAGCTCAGAGGGCTCCTACAATGAGCAGTTCTTC; CDR3: CASSSEGSYNEQFF
J: TRBJ2-3; D: .; size: .; V: TRBV24-1; DNA: TGTGCCACCAGTGGGGCCGCCCCCGAGGCGACGGATACGCAGTATTTT; CDR3: CATSGAAPEATDTQYF
J: TRBJ1-5; D: .; size: many; V: TRBV27; DNA: TGTGCCAGCAGTCCTACTCGCCATCAGCCCCAGCATTTT; CDR3: CASSPTRHQPQHF
J: TRBJ2-1; D: TRBD2; size: few; V: TRBV6-1; DNA: TGTGCCAGCGTACTCCGGGAGGGTCCCTACAATGAGCAGTTCTTC; CDR3: CASVLREGPYNEQFF
J: TRBJ2-7; D: TRBD1; size: .; V: TRBV29-1; DNA: TGCAGCGTCGACAGGGGTAAGAACGAGCAGTACTTC; CDR3: CSVDRGKNEQYF
J: TRBJ2-3; D: .; size: .; V: TRBV12-3/TRBV12-4; DNA: TGTGCCAGCAGCTCTACAGGGTCGGCAGATACGCAGTATTTT; CDR3: CASSSTGSADTQYF
J: TRBJ2-7; D: .; size: .; V: TRBV10-1; DNA: TGCGCCAGCAGTGAGGCATTTAGCTCCTACGAGCAGTACTTC; CDR3: CASSEAFSSYEQYF
J: TRBJ2-7; D: .; size: .; V: TRBV29-1; DNA: TGCAGCGTTGAATCCTCCCTTGGCAGTAGGTCCTACGAGCAGTACTTC; CDR3: CSVESSLGSRSYEQYF
J: TRBJ2-1; D: TRBD2; size: many; V: TRBV28; DNA: TGTGCCAGCGTGGCGACTAGCGGATCCTCCTACAATGAGCAGTTCTTC; CDR3: CASVATSGSSYNEQFF
J: TRBJ1-5; D: .; size: .; V: TRBV6-5; DNA: TGTGCCAGCAGTTACTCAGGGTTGGATCAGCCCCAGCATTTT; CDR3: CASSYSGLDQPQHF
J: TRBJ2-1; D: .; size: many; V: TRBV20-1; DNA: TGCAGTGCTAGTCTCCCCGCCCCGGGCGGGGACAATGAGCAGTTCTTC; CDR3: CSASLPAPGGDNEQFF
J: TRBJ1-1; D: .; size: few; V: TRBV11-3; DNA: TGTGCCAGCAGCTTCCCGGGGGCGTTCACTGAAGCTTTCTTT; CDR3: CASSFPGAFTEAFF
J: TRBJ2-1; D: .; size: few; V: TRBV13; DNA: TGTGCCAGCAGCTTAAGACTAGTAGGTGAGCAGTTCTTC; CDR3: CASSLRLVGEQFF
J: TRBJ2-1; D: .; size: few; V: TRBV2; DNA: TGTGCCAGCACACTCGCTGGGGGAGGCGATGAGCAGTTCTTC; CDR3: CASTLAGGGDEQFF
J: TRBJ1-3; D: .; size: many; V: TRBV3-1; DNA: TGTGCCAGCAGCCAAGCCCCACGGTCCTCTGGAAACACCATATATTTT; CDR3: CASSQAPRSSGNTIYF
J: TRBJ2-7; D: .; size: many; V: TRBV11-2; DNA: TGTGCCAGCAGCCCATTAGCGAGAACGAGCTCCTACGAGCAGTACTTC; CDR3: CASSPLARTSSYEQYF
J: TRBJ2-5; D: .; size: many; V: TRBV10-3; DNA: TGTGCCTCCTCATCGGACAAAGAGACCCAGTACTTC; CDR3: CASSSDKETQYF
J: TRBJ2-7; D: .; size: few; V: TRBV11-2; DNA: TGTGCCAGCAGCTTAGAGGACTACCTCTCCTACGAGCAGTACTTC; CDR3: CASSLEDYLSYEQYF
J: TRBJ2-7; D: TRBD2; size: few; V: TRBV5-1; DNA: TGCGCCAGCAGCTTGTCTAGCGGGAGTTACGAGCAGTACTTC; CDR3: CASSLSSGSYEQYF
J: TRBJ2-1; D: TRBD2; size: few; V: TRBV28; DNA: TGTGCCACCCACCCGACTAGCGGGATTTACAATGAGCAGTTCTTC; CDR3: CATHPTSGIYNEQFF
J: TRBJ2-5; D: .; size: .; V: TRBV19; DNA: TGTGCCAGTACCTCGGGGCAGACAGAGACCCAGTACTTC; CDR3: CASTSGQTETQYF
J: TRBJ1-1; D: .; size: .; V: TRBV29-1; DNA: TGCAGCGTTGATAACGGATTTGTGAACACTGAAGCTTTCTTT; CDR3: CSVDNGFVNTEAFF
J: TRBJ1-2; D: .; size: many; V: TRBV21-1; DNA: TGTGCCAGCAGCAAAAACTTCGGGACATCAGATGGCTACACCTTC; CDR3: CASSKNFGTSDGYTF
J: TRBJ2-7; D: .; size: few; V: TRBV29-1; DNA: TGCAGCGCCCGAGGCGGGACCAGCTCCTACGAGCAGTACTTC; CDR3: CSARGGTSSYEQYF
J: TRBJ1-5; D: TRBD1; size: many; V: TRBV18; DNA: TGTGCCAGCACGGGACAGAGGGATCAGCCCCAGCATTTT; CDR3: CASTGQRDQPQHF
J: TRBJ1-3; D: .; size: few; V: TRBV12-3/TRBV12-4; DNA: TGTGCCAGCAGTTTGACAAGCTCTGGAAACACCATATATTTT; CDR3: CASSLTSSGNTIYF
J: TRBJ2-7; D: TRBD1; size: many; V: TRBV6-2/TRBV6-3; DNA: TGTGCCAGCAGTTCCCAGGCGCCCGGGACAGGGAGCTCCTACGAGCAGTACTTC; CDR3: CASSSQAPGTGSSYEQYF
J: TRBJ2-3; D: .; size: .; V: TRBV19; DNA: TGTGCCAGTAGTATCGGGAAAGCAGATACGCAGTATTTT; CDR3: CASSIGKADTQYF
J: TRBJ1-1; D: .; size: many; V: TRBV10-3; DNA: TGTGCCATGGCACAGGGCACTGAAGCTTTCTTT; CDR3: CAMAQGTEAFF